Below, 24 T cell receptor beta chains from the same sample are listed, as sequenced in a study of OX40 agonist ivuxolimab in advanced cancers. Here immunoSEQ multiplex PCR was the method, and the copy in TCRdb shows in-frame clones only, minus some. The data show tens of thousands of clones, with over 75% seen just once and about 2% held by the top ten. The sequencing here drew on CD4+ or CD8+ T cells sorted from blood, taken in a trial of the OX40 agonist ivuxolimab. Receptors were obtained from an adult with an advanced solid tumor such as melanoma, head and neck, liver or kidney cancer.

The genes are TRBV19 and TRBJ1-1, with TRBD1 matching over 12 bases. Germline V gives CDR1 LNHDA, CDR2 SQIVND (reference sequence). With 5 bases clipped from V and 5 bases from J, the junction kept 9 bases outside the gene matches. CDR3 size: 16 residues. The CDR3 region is CASSSGTGGGTTEAFF. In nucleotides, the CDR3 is TGTGCCAGTAGTTCGGGGACAGGGGGCGGGACGACTGAAGCTTTCTTT. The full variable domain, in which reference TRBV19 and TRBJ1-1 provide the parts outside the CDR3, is DGGITQSPKYLFRKEGQNVTLSCEQNLNHDAMYWYRQDPGQGLRLIYYSQIVNDFQKGDIAEGYSVSREKKESFPLTVTSAQKNPTAFYLCASSSGTGGGTTEAFFGQGTRLTVV.

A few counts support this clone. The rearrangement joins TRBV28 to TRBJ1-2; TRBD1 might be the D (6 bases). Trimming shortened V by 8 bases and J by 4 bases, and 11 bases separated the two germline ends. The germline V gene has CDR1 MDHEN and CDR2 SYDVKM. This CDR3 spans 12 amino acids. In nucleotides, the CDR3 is TGTGCCAGCGGGGACACAGCCTATGGCTACACCTTC. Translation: CASGDTAYGYTF.

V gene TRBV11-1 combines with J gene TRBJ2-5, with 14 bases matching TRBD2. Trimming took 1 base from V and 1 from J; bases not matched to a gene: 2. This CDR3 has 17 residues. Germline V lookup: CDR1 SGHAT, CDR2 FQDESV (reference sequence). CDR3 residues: CASSLGGTSGSQETQYF. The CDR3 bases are TGTGCCAGCAGCTTAGGAGGGACTAGCGGGAGCCAAGAGACCCAGTACTTC. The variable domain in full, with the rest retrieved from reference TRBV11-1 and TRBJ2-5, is EAEVAQSPRYKITEKSQAVAFWCDPISGHATLYWYRQILGQGPELLVQFQDESVVDDSQLPKDRFSAERLKGVDSTLKIQPAELGDSAMYLCASSLGGTSGSQETQYFGPGTRLLVL.

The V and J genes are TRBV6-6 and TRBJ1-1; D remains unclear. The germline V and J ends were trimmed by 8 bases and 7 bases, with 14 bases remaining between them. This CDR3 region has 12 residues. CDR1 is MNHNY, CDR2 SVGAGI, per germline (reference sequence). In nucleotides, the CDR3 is TGTGCCAGCGGCCGGGGTCGGGGTGAAGCTTTCTTT. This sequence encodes CASGRGRGEAFF.

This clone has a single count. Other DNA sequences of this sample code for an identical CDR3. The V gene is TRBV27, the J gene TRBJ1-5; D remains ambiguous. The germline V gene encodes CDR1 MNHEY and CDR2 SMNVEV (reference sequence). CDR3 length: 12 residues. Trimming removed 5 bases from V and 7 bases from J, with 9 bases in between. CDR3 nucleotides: TGTGCCAGCAGTCCGCCCGGGCAGCCCCAGCATTTT. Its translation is CASSPPGQPQHF.

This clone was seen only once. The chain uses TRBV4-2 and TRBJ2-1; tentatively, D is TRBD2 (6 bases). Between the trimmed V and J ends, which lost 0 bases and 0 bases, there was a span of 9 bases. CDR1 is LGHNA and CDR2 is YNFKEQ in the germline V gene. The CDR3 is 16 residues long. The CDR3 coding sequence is TGTGCCAGCAGCCAAGATGCGGGATTCTCCTACAATGAGCAGTTCTTC. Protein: CASSQDAGFSYNEQFF.

The CDR3 DNA sequence: TGTGCCAGCTCACCCCCCAGCAGCTACGAGCAGTACTTC. Translation gives CASSPPSSYEQYF. This rearrangement joins TRBV18 to TRBJ2-7, with D uncertain. The CDR3 spans 13 residues. Trimming took off 3 bases at V and 3 bases at J, with 9 bases between the two ends. Germline V CDR1 and CDR2: KGHSH, LQKENI.

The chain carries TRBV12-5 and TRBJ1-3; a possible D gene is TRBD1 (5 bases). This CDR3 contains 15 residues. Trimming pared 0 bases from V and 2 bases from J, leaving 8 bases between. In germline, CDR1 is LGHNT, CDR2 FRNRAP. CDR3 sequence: CASGLVGGAGNTIYF. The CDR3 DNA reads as TGTGCTAGTGGTTTGGTTGGGGGTGCTGGAAACACCATATATTTT.

The CDR3 sequence: CASSYSGGDTYEQYF. Written as DNA, the CDR3 is TGTGCCAGCAGCTATTCAGGGGGCGATACCTACGAGCAGTACTTC. This sequence joins TRBV7-9 and TRBJ2-7, with 8 bases identical to TRBD1. Losses at the gene ends were 4 bases for V and 2 bases for J; bases not matched to a gene: 7. Germline CDR1 is SEHNR and CDR2 is FQNEAQ (reference sequence). The CDR3 extends over 15 amino acids.

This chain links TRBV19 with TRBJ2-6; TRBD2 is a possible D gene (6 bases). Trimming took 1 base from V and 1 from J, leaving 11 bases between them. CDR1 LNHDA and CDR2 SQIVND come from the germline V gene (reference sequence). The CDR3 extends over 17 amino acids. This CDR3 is CASSIGSSGSGANVLTF. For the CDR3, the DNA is TGTGCCAGTAGTATAGGCAGTAGCGGTTCTGGGGCCAACGTCCTGACTTTC.

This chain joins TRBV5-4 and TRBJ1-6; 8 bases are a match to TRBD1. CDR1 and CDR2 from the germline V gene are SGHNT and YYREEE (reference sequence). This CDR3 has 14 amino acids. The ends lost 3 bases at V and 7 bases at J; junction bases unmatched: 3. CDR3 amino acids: CASSSRGRNSPLHF. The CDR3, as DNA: TGTGCCAGCAGCTCCAGGGGGCGAAATTCACCCCTCCACTTT.

For the CDR3, the DNA is TGTGCCAGCAATTACGGCGGGAGAGCGGACATTCAGTACTTC. It is translated as CASNYGGRADIQYF. V is TRBV2 and J is TRBJ2-4; 7 nucleotides agree with TRBD2. Germline V gives CDR1 SNHLY, CDR2 FYNNEI. V trimming: 7 bases; J trimming: 8 bases; junction bases outside the gene matches: 11. There are 14 residues in the CDR3.

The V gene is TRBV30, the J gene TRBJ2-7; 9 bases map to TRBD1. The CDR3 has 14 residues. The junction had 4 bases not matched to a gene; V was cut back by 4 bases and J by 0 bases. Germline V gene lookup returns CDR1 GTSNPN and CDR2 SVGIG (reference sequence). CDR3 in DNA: TGTGCCTGGACCCGGGACAGGGACTCCTACGAGCAGTACTTC. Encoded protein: CAWTRDRDSYEQYF.

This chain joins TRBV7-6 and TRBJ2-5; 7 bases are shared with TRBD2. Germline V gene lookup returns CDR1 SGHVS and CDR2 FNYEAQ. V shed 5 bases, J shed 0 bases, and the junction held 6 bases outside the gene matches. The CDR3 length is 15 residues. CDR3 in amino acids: CASSAGLPYQETQYF. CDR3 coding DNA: TGTGCCAGCAGCGCGGGACTACCGTACCAAGAGACCCAGTACTTC.

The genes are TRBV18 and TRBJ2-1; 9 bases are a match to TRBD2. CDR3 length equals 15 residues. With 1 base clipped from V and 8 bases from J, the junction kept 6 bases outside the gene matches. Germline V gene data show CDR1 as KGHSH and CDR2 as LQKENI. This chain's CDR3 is CASSPRSGSTHEQFF. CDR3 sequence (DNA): TGTGCCAGCTCACCACGTAGCGGGAGTACCCATGAGCAGTTCTTC. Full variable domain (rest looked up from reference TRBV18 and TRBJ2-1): NAGVMQNPRHLVRRRGQEARLRCSPMKGHSHVYWYRQLPEEGLKFMVYLQKENIIDESGMPKERFSAEFPKEGPSILRIQQVVRGDSAAYFCASSPRSGSTHEQFFGPGTRLTVL.

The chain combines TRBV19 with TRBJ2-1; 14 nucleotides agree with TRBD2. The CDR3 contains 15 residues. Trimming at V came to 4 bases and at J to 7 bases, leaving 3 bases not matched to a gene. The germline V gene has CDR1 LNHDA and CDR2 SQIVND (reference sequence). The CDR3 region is CASSTGTSGSNEQFF. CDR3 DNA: TGTGCCAGTAGTACGGGGACTAGCGGGAGTAATGAGCAGTTCTTC.

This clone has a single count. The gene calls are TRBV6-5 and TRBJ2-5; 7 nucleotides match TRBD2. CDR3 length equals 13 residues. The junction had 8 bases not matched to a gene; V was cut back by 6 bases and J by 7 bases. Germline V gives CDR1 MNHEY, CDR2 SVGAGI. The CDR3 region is CASSWTSLGTQYF. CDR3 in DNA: TGTGCCAGCAGCTGGACTAGTTTAGGGACCCAGTACTTC.

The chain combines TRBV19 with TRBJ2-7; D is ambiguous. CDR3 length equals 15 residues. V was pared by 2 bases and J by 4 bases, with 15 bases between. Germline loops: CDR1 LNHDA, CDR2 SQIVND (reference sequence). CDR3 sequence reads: CASSIQAGASYEQYF. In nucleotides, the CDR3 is TGTGCCAGTAGTATACAGGCAGGAGCGAGTTACGAGCAGTACTTC.

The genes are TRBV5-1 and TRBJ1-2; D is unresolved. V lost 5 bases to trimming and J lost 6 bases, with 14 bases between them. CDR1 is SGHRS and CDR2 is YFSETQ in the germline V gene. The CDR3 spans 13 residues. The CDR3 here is CASRQTVRDGYTF. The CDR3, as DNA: TGCGCCAGCAGGCAGACTGTCCGGGATGGCTACACCTTC.

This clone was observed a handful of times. The CDR3 is CASSIQVTGELFF. DNA of the CDR3: TGTGCCAGTAGTATTCAGGTTACCGGGGAGCTGTTTTTT. The chain links TRBV19 to TRBJ2-2; D uncertain. Trimming left V 3 bases short and J 5 bases short, with 7 bases between. Germline loops: CDR1 LNHDA, CDR2 SQIVND (reference sequence). The CDR3 spans 13 residues.

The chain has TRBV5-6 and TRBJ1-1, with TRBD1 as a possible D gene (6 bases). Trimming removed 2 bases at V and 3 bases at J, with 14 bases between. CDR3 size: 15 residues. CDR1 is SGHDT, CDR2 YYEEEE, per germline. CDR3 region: CASSFWGPRDTEAFF. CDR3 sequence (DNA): TGTGCCAGCAGCTTCTGGGGGCCGAGGGACACTGAAGCTTTCTTT.

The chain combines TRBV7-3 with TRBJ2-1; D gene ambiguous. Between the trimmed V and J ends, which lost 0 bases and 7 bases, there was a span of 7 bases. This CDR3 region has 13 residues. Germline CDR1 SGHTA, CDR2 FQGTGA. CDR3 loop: CASSLTADNEQFF. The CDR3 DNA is TGTGCCAGCAGCTTAACTGCCGATAATGAGCAGTTCTTC. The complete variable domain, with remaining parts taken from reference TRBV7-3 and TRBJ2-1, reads GAGVSQTPSNKVTEKGKYVELRCDPISGHTALYWYRQSLGQGPEFLIYFQGTGAADDSGLPNDRFFAVRPEGSVSTLKIQRTERGDSAVYLCASSLTADNEQFFGPGTRLTVL.

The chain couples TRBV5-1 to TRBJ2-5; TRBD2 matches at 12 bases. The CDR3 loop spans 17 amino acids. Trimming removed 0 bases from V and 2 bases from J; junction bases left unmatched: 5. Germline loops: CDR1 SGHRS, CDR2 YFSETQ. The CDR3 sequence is CASSLGVLAGGQETQYF. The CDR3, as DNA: TGCGCCAGCAGCTTGGGGGTACTAGCGGGAGGACAAGAGACCCAGTACTTC.

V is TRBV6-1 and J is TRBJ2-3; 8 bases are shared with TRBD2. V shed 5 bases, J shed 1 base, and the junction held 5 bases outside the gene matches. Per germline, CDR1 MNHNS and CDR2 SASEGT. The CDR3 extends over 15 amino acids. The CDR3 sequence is CASSFSGTGTDTQYF. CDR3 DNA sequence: TGTGCCAGCAGTTTTAGCGGGACGGGCACAGATACGCAGTATTTT.